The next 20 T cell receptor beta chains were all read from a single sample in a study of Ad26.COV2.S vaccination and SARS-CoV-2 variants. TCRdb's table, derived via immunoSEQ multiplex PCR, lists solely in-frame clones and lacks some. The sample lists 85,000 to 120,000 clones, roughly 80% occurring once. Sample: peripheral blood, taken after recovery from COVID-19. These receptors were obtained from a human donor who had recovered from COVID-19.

DNA for the CDR3: TGTGCCAGCAGCCATCCGGCAGGTTCCTACGAGCAGTACTTC. Residues: CASSHPAGSYEQYF. This chain connects TRBV11-2 to TRBJ2-7; D uncertain. Germline CDR1 SGHAT, CDR2 FQNNGV. CDR3 size: 14 residues. Trimming removed 5 bases at V and 1 base at J, with 12 bases between. The whole variable domain, filled in from reference TRBV11-2 and TRBJ2-7, reads EAGVAQSPRYKIIEKRQSVAFWCNPISGHATLYWYQQILGQGPKLLIQFQNNGVVDDSQLPKDRFSAERLKGVDSTLKIQPAKLEDSAVYLCASSHPAGSYEQYFGPGTRLTVT.

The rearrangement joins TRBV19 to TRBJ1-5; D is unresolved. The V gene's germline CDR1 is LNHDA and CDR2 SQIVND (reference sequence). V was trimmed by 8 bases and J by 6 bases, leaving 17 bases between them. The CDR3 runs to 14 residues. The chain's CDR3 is CASVGQTEGQPQHF. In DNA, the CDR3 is TGTGCCAGTGTCGGGCAGACCGAAGGTCAGCCCCAGCATTTT.

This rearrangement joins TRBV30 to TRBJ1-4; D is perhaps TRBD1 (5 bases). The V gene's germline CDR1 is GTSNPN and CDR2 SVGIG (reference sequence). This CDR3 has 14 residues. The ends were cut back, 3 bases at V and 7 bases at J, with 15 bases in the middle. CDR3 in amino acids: CAWRLRGLSEKLFF. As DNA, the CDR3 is TGTGCCTGGAGGTTGCGGGGGTTGAGTGAAAAACTGTTTTTT.

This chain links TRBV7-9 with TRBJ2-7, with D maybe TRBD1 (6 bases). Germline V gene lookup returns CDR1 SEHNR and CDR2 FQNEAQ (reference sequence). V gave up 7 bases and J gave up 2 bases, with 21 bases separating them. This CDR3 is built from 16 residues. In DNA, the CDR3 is TGTGCCAGCACCCCGTGGACAACAGGGACCCCCTACGAGCAGTACTTC. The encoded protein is CASTPWTTGTPYEQYF.

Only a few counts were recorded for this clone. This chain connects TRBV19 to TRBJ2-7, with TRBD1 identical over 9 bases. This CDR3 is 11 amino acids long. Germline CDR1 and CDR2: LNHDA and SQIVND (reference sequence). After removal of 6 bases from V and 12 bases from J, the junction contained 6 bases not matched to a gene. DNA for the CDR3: TGTGCCAGTAGGGACAGGGGAGCTCTGTACTTC. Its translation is CASRDRGALYF.

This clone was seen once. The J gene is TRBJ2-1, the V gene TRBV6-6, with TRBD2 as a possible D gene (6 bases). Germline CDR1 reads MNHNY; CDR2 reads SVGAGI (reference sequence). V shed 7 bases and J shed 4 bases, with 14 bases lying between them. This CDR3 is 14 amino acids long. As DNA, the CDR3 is TGTGCCAGCACCCGGGGGTCGCGTTACAATGAGCAGTTCTTC. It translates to CASTRGSRYNEQFF.

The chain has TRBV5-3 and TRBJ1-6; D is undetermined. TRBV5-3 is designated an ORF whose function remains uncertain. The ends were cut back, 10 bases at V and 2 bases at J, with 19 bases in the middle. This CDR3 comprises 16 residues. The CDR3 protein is CAPHWHLVAYNSPLHF. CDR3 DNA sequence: TGTGCCCCCCACTGGCACTTAGTCGCCTATAATTCACCCCTCCACTTT.

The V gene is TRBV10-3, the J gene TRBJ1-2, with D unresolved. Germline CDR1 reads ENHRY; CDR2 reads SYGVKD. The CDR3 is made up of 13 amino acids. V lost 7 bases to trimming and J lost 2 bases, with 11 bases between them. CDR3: CAIKTGENYGYTF. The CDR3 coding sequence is TGTGCCATCAAAACTGGGGAAAACTATGGCTACACCTTC.

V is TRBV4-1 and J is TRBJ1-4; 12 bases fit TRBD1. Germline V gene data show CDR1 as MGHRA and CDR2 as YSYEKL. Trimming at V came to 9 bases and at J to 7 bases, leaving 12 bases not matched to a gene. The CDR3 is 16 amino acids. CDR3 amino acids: CASKPGQGAGSEKLFF. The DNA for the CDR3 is TGCGCCAGTAAACCGGGACAGGGGGCGGGGAGTGAAAAACTGTTTTTT.

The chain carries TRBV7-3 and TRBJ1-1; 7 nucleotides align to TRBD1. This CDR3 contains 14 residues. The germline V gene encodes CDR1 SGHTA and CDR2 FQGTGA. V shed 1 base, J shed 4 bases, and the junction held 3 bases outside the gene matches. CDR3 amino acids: CASSLSAGGTEAFF. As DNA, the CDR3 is TGTGCCAGCAGCTTAAGTGCAGGGGGCACTGAAGCTTTCTTT.

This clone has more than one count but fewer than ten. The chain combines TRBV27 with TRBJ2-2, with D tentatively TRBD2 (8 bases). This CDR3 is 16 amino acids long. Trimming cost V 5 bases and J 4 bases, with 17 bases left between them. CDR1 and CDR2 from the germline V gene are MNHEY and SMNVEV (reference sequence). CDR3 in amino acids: CASSPYGRGLTGELFF. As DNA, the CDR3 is TGTGCCAGCAGTCCTTACGGGAGGGGGCTCACCGGGGAGCTGTTTTTT.

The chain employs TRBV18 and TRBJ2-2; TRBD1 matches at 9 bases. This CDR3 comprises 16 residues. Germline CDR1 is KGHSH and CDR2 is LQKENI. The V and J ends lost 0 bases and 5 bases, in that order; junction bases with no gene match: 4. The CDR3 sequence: CASSPPETGGTGELFF. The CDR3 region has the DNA TGTGCCAGCTCACCACCAGAGACAGGGGGGACCGGGGAGCTGTTTTTT.

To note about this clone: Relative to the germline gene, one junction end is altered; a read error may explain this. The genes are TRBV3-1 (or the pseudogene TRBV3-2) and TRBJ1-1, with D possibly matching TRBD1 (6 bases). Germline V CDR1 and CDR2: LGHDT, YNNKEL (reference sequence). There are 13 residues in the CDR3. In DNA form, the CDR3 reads TGTGCCAGCAGCCAAGATCGGACAGCCCCCGGGATCTTT. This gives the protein CASSQDRTAPGIF.

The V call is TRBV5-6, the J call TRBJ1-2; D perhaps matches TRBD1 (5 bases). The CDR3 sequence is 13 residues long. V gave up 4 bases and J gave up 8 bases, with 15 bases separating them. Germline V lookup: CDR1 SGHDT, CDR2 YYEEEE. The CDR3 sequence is CASSLETVGGYTF. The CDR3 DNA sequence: TGTGCCAGCAGCCTCGAGACAGTGGGGGGCTACACCTTC.

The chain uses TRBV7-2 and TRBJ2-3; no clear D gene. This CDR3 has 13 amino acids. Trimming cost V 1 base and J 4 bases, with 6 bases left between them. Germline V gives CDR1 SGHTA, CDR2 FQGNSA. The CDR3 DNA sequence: TGTGCCAGCAGCTTAGTTATAGCAGATACGCAGTATTTT. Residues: CASSLVIADTQYF.

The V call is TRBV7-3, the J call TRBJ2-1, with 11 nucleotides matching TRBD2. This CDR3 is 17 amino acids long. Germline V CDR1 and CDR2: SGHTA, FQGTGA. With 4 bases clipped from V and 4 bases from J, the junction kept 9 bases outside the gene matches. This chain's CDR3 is CASSSSSTSGAYNEQFF. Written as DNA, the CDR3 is TGTGCCAGCAGCTCCTCCTCGACTAGCGGGGCATACAATGAGCAGTTCTTC.

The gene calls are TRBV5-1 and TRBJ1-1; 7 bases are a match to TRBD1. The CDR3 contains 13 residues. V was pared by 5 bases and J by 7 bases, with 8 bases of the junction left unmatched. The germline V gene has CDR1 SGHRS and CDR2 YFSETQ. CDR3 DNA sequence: TGCGCCAGCAGATGGCGGGACAGAGATGAAGCTTTCTTT. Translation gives CASRWRDRDEAFF.

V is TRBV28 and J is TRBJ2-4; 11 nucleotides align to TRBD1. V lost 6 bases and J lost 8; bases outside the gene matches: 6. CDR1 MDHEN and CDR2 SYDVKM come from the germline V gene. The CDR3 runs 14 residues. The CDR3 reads CASSMGQGVYIQYF. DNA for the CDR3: TGTGCCAGCAGCATGGGACAGGGGGTGTACATTCAGTACTTC. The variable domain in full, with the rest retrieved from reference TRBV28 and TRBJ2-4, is DVKVTQSSRYLVKRTGEKVFLECVQDMDHENMFWYRQDPGLGLRLIYFSYDVKMKEKGDIPEGYSVSREKKERFSLILESASTNQTSMYLCASSMGQGVYIQYFGAGTRLSVL.

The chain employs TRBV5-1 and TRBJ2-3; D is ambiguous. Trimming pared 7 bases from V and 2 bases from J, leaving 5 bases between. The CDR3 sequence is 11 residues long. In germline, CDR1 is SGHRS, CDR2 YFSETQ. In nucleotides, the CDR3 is TGCGCCAGCTCCGACACAGATACGCAGTATTTT. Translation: CASSDTDTQYF.

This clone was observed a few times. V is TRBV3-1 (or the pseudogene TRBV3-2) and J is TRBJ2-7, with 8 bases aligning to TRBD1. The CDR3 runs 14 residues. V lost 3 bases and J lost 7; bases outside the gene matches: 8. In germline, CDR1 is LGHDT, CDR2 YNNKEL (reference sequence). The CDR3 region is CASSHRTGSREQYF. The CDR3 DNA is TGTGCCAGCAGCCACCGGACAGGGTCGCGGGAGCAGTACTTC.